This TCR beta chain was identified in a study of post-analysis software for immune sequencing data. Study in general: Disease courses included relapsing-remitting, secondary progressive and progressive-relapsing multiple sclerosis. Whole-study findings and limits: TRBV5-6, TRBV5-1 and TRBV20-1 belonged to a set of roughly five TRBV segments that were more frequent in patients than controls.

Researchers reported that TCR beta cDNA libraries carried unique molecular identifiers. Using its own MiXCR run on the PCR reads, TCRdb lists one record per CDR3 protein. In the table there are roughly 600,000 distinct CDR3 sequences, about 40% of which are singletons. This clonotype was seen a handful of times. Its antigen is not known. The CDR3 has 16 residues. From germline, CDR1 is SGHRS and CDR2 YFSETQ. The junction had 10 bases not matched to a gene; V was cut back by 3 bases and J by 5 bases. Sequenced sample: blood. The chain has TRBV5-1 and TRBJ1-2; 10 bases fit TRBD1. The clonotype was recovered from a girl aged 10-17 years with multiple sclerosis. This chain's CDR3 is CASSWIGQGDLYGYTF. DNA of the CDR3: TGCGCCAGCAGCTGGATAGGACAGGGGGACCTATATGGCTACACCTTC.